This passage covers 22 T cell receptor beta chains from one sample sequenced in a study of blood T cell repertoires in COVID-19. The table came from immunoSEQ multiplex PCR; TCRdb's copy has only in-frame clones and leaves some out. Among 240,000 or so clones listed, approximately 86% were seen once. What was sequenced was PBMCs or T cells enriched from blood (not recorded which). These receptors were taken from a middle-aged woman with acute COVID-19.

This clone was detected once. The chain links TRBV2 to TRBJ2-3, with 7 bases aligning to TRBD2. The length of the CDR3 is 15 residues. Germline V gene data show CDR1 as SNHLY and CDR2 as FYNNEI. V dropped 0 bases and J dropped 5; count of bases not matched to a gene: 5. In DNA form, the CDR3 reads TGTGCCAGCAGTGAAGCGCCGGCGGGAGTAGATACGCAGTATTTT. Protein sequence: CASSEAPAGVDTQYF.

The gene calls are TRBV10-3 and TRBJ1-1, with 7 bases fitting TRBD1. This CDR3 is 14 amino acids long. The V and J ends lost 0 bases and 4 bases, in that order; junction bases with no gene match: 2. The germline V gene encodes CDR1 ENHRY and CDR2 SYGVKD. The CDR3 DNA sequence: TGTGCCATCAGTGAGTCGAGGGGGCTCACTGAAGCTTTCTTT. It codes for CAISESRGLTEAFF.

The V and J genes are TRBV2 and TRBJ1-5; 7 nucleotides match TRBD1. Per the germline V gene, CDR1 is SNHLY and CDR2 is FYNNEI. This CDR3 is built from 14 residues. Trimming at V came to 4 bases and at J to 4 bases, leaving 4 bases not matched to a gene. The CDR3 coding sequence is TGTGCCAGCAGTGGGGACAGTAAGAATCAGCCCCAGCATTTT. Amino acids: CASSGDSKNQPQHF.

V is TRBV2 and J is TRBJ2-7; D is ambiguous. This CDR3 is 12 amino acids long. The germline V gene has CDR1 SNHLY and CDR2 FYNNEI. The germline V and J ends were trimmed by 5 bases and 0 bases, with 5 bases remaining between them. The CDR3 loop is CASSLISYEQYF. The CDR3, as DNA: TGTGCCAGCAGTTTAATCTCCTACGAGCAGTACTTC.

This clone showed up just a few times. The chain carries TRBV25-1 and TRBJ2-3; 8 bases map to TRBD2. V was clipped by 2 bases and J by 2 bases; unmatched bases: 6. Germline-derived CDR1 and CDR2 are MGHDK and SYGVNS. This CDR3 spans 16 amino acids. This chain's CDR3 is CASSEREREPTDTQYF. The CDR3 DNA sequence: TGTGCCAGCAGTGAACGCGAGCGGGAGCCCACAGATACGCAGTATTTT.

V is TRBV7-8 and J is TRBJ2-2; D is possibly TRBD1 (6 bases). CDR3 size: 13 residues. Trimming removed 3 bases at V and 7 bases at J, with 9 bases between. Germline CDR1 is SGHVS and CDR2 is FQNEAQ. The CDR3 region has the DNA TGTGCCAGCAGCTTCTCAGGGGACGGGGAGCTGTTTTTT. Its translation is CASSFSGDGELFF.

The chain links TRBV6-4 to TRBJ2-2; 9 positions agree with TRBD2. Germline-derived CDR1 and CDR2 are MRHNA and SNTAGT. V trimming: 10 bases; J trimming: 7 bases; junction bases outside the gene matches: 7. This CDR3 contains 13 residues. The DNA of the CDR3 is TGTGCCACCTTAGCGGGAGCGGTCGGGGAGCTGTTTTTT. This encodes CATLAGAVGELFF.

The chain links TRBV27 to TRBJ2-7, with 8 positions matching TRBD2. Germline lookup yields CDR1 MNHEY and CDR2 SMNVEV (reference sequence). With V trimmed by 5 bases and J by 4 bases, 16 bases remained unmatched. The CDR3 contains 17 residues. The CDR3 protein is CASSKGLVGYGTYEQYF. CDR3 in DNA: TGTGCCAGCAGTAAGGGACTAGTCGGTTATGGCACTTACGAGCAGTACTTC.

The rearrangement links TRBV5-4 to TRBJ2-1; 10 nucleotides match TRBD2. This CDR3 comprises 16 residues. Per germline, CDR1 SGHNT and CDR2 YYREEE (reference sequence). V dropped 0 bases and J dropped 6; count of bases not matched to a gene: 6. CDR3 protein: CASSLDPAGGGNEQFF. The CDR3 DNA follows: TGTGCCAGCAGCTTGGATCCAGCGGGAGGGGGCAATGAGCAGTTCTTC.

This chain joins TRBV9 and TRBJ2-1; D unclear. Per germline, CDR1 SGDLS and CDR2 YYNGEE. The CDR3 contains 12 residues. Trimming removed 5 bases from V and 4 bases from J, with 7 bases in between. The DNA of the CDR3 is TGTGCCAGCAGTAATTCTTACAATGAGCAGTTCTTC. It translates to CASSNSYNEQFF.

CDR3 DNA: TGTGCCAGCAGCAAGGACGGGGTCGGGAATGAGCAGTTCTTC. Translated: CASSKDGVGNEQFF. The V gene is TRBV7-8, the J gene TRBJ2-1, with D possibly matching TRBD2 (5 bases). This CDR3 contains 14 residues. Per germline, CDR1 SGHVS and CDR2 FQNEAQ. Between the trimmed V and J ends, which lost 5 bases and 7 bases, there was a span of 15 bases.

The rearrangement joins TRBV30 to TRBJ2-3; 14 bases fit TRBD2. The germline V gene encodes CDR1 GTSNPN and CDR2 SVGIG (reference sequence). The CDR3 totals 14 residues. Trimming cost V 4 bases and J 6 bases; bases outside gene matches: 3. In DNA form, the CDR3 reads TGTGCCTGGAAGGGACTAGCGGGAGTGGATACGCAGTATTTT. The encoded protein is CAWKGLAGVDTQYF.

The chain recombines TRBV2 with TRBJ2-7, with TRBD1 identical over 12 bases. Germline lookup yields CDR1 SNHLY and CDR2 FYNNEI. Losses at the gene ends were 6 bases for V and 4 bases for J; bases not matched to a gene: 4. CDR3 length: 14 amino acids. The CDR3 DNA is TGTGCCAGCAGGTCGGGACAGGGGGCTTACGAGCAGTACTTC. Its translation is CASRSGQGAYEQYF. The whole variable domain, remainder taken from reference TRBV2 and TRBJ2-7, is EPEVTQTPSHQVTQMGQEVILRCVPISNHLYFYWYRQILGQKVEFLVSFYNNEISEKSEIFDDQFSVERPDGSNFTLKIRSTKLEDSAMYFCASRSGQGAYEQYFGPGTRLTVT.

This clone has a single count. The CDR3 loop reads CASSPMDFRDIQYF. The CDR3 DNA reads TGTGCCAGCAGCCCCATGGACTTTCGGGACATTCAGTACTTC. This rearrangement joins TRBV11-3 to TRBJ2-4; possible D gene TRBD2, 5 bases. The CDR3 sequence is 14 residues long. The germline V gene has CDR1 SGHNT and CDR2 YENEEA. V was clipped by 5 bases and J by 8 bases, with 16 bases between them.

This clone was detected once. The chain has TRBV12-5 and TRBJ1-1; no reliable D call. Per the germline V gene, CDR1 is LGHNT and CDR2 is FRNRAP. The V gene lost 1 base and the J gene lost 1 base, with 4 bases spanning the gap. The CDR3 loop spans 13 amino acids. The CDR3: CASGLAQNTEAFF. Here the CDR3 DNA reads TGTGCTAGTGGTTTGGCCCAGAACACTGAAGCTTTCTTT.

V gene TRBV5-1 combines with J gene TRBJ2-5, with D maybe TRBD1 (6 bases). The CDR3 covers 14 residues. V gave up 2 bases and J gave up 2 bases, with 10 bases separating them. Germline assignment: CDR1 SGHRS and CDR2 YFSETQ. This CDR3 is CASSFGQIQETQYF. DNA for the CDR3: TGCGCCAGCAGCTTCGGACAGATACAAGAGACCCAGTACTTC.

This rearrangement joins TRBV19 to TRBJ2-3, with 12 positions matching TRBD2. Germline V CDR1 and CDR2: LNHDA, SQIVND (reference sequence). The CDR3 extends over 17 amino acids. The V and J ends lost 3 bases and 0 bases, in that order; junction bases with no gene match: 4. CDR3 sequence: CASSIGTSGFSTDTQYF. CDR3 bases: TGTGCCAGTAGTATCGGGACTAGCGGGTTTAGCACAGATACGCAGTATTTT.

CDR3 amino acids: CSARTGGLGQPQHF. CDR3 DNA: TGCAGCGCAAGGACAGGGGGCCTTGGTCAGCCCCAGCATTTT. The chain couples TRBV29-1 to TRBJ1-5; TRBD1 matches 11 bases. Germline V gives CDR1 SQVTM, CDR2 ANQGSEA. This CDR3 spans 14 amino acids. Losses at the gene ends were 7 bases for V and 6 bases for J; bases not matched to a gene: 8.

The chain links TRBV19 to TRBJ1-2, with TRBD1 matching 8 bases. This CDR3 comprises 14 residues. With 7 bases clipped from V and 4 bases from J, the junction kept 8 bases outside the gene matches. CDR1 and CDR2 (germline): LNHDA, SQIVND (reference sequence). The CDR3 bases are TGTGCCAGTACCCTAGGACAGGGAGGCTATGGCTACACCTTC. Translating gives CASTLGQGGYGYTF.

This chain uses TRBV13 with TRBJ1-2; TRBD1 is a possible D gene (6 bases). The CDR3 has 12 residues. V was shortened by 7 bases and J by 7 bases, with 13 bases between the two germline ends. CDR1 PRHDT and CDR2 FYEKMQ come from the germline V gene (reference sequence). CDR3 sequence reads: CASKGGGSGYTF. The CDR3 bases are TGTGCCAGCAAAGGTGGGGGCTCTGGCTACACCTTC.

The rearrangement joins TRBV5-1 to TRBJ1-5, with TRBD1 matching 9 bases. Germline values: CDR1 SGHRS, CDR2 YFSETQ. This CDR3 is 15 amino acids long. With 0 bases clipped from V and 6 bases from J, the junction kept 4 bases outside the gene matches. CDR3 DNA sequence: TGCGCCAGCAGCTTGGACAGGGGGCGAGGTCAGCCCCAGCATTTT. This translates into CASSLDRGRGQPQHF.

The chain joins TRBV27 to TRBJ2-3; 7 positions match TRBD2. The V gene's germline CDR1 is MNHEY and CDR2 SMNVEV (reference sequence). V lost 5 bases and J lost 0; bases outside the gene matches: 8. This CDR3 is built from 16 residues. The CDR3 DNA sequence: TGTGCCAGCAGTCCCTCAGCGGGACTTAGCACAGATACGCAGTATTTT. As protein: CASSPSAGLSTDTQYF.